These 3 T cell receptor beta chains share one sample of origin, sequenced in a study of T-cell reconstitution after alpha-beta-depleted transplantation in children. Molecular barcoding with unique molecular identifiers was used for the TCRbeta library. TCRdb used MiXCR to reprocess the PCR reads, holding one entry per CDR3 protein. The profile shows under 850,000 distinct CDR3 sequences, roughly 13% of them singletons. The sample here was PBMCs, taken before TCRalphabeta/CD19-depleted stem cell transplant. The source is a girl aged 2 to 9 with congenital amegakaryocytic thrombocytopenia, due to receive a stem cell transplant.

This rearrangement joins TRBV7-3 to TRBJ2-1; the match to TRBD2 covers 7 bases. Germline V gene data show CDR1 as SGHTA and CDR2 as FQGTGA. V shed 4 bases, J shed 10 bases, and the junction held 4 bases outside the gene matches. This CDR3 has 12 amino acids. As DNA, the CDR3 is TGTGCCAGCAGCTCCGGGACTAAGGAGCAGTTCTTC. It is translated as CASSSGTKEQFF.

The chain is built from TRBV11-2 and TRBJ2-3; D gene unclear. The V gene lost 4 bases and the J gene lost 7 bases, with 9 bases spanning the gap. The CDR3 extends over 12 amino acids. Germline V gives CDR1 SGHAT, CDR2 FQNNGV. DNA of the CDR3: TGTGCCAGCAGCTCTAACAGATATACGCAGTATTTT. Encoded protein: CASSSNRYTQYF. The full variable domain, completed using reference TRBV11-2 and TRBJ2-3, is EAGVAQSPRYKIIEKRQSVAFWCNPISGHATLYWYQQILGQGPKLLIQFQNNGVVDDSQLPKDRFSAERLKGVDSTLKIQPAKLEDSAVYLCASSSNRYTQYFGPGTRLTVL.

This sequence joins TRBV20-1 and TRBJ1-6; no firm D call. Germline V gene data show CDR1 as DFQATT and CDR2 as SNEGSKA (reference sequence). The length of the CDR3 is 13 residues. V lost 3 bases and J lost 15, with 18 bases in between. CDR3 amino acids: CSARHRNLEVLHF. The DNA of the CDR3 is TGCAGTGCTAGGCACCGGAACCTGGAAGTCCTCCACTTT.